This T cell receptor beta chain comes out of a study of cytomegalovirus exposure and HLA in healthy donors. Study outcomes and limitations: In vitro assays verified that a few CMV-associated chains recognized CMV antigens specifically. Among TCR beta chains, those listed as cytomegalovirus-associated numbered about 160. The tendency of first-cohort TCR clusters to co-occur in the 100 to 150 validation repertoires was identified by a subsequent analysis.

It was the approximately 130-subject validation cohort, separate from the approximately 690-subject first cohort, to which the donors belonged. This clone was seen a handful of times. Its specificity is not known. TCRdb's table, derived via immunoSEQ multiplex PCR, lists solely in-frame clones and lacks some. Found here are 55,000 to 65,000 clones, around nine tenths of them singletons; the top ten hold approximately 3%. In germline, CDR1 is SNHLY, CDR2 FYNNEI. Trimming pared 2 bases from V and 3 bases from J, leaving 16 bases between. The CDR3 is made up of 17 amino acids. The material sequenced was PBMCs. This chain uses TRBV2 with TRBJ1-4; tentatively, D is TRBD1 (5 bases). The sequence came from a man aged 18 to 30 in good health and CMV-seronegative. CDR3 nucleotide sequence: TGTGCCAGCAGTGAATCTCCGATGCAGGGTCCTAATGAAAAACTGTTTTTT. This translates into CASSESPMQGPNEKLFF.